This section outlines one T cell receptor beta chain sequence together with its context. The ends were cut back, 6 bases at V and 0 bases at J, with 15 bases in the middle. Germline V lookup: CDR1 MDHEN, CDR2 SYDVKM. The CDR3 has 15 residues. TCRdb's table, derived via immunoSEQ multiplex PCR, lists solely in-frame clones and lacks some. The table lists roughly 230,000 clones, about 90% of them singletons. These data come from a study of blood T cell repertoires in COVID-19. This TCR came from a man aged 30 to 45 with COVID-19, enrolled during active disease. The J gene is TRBJ2-7, the V gene TRBV28; TRBD2 might be the D (7 bases). What was sequenced was peripheral blood. CDR3 region: CASSLEGGPSYEQYF. CDR3 sequence (DNA): TGTGCCAGCAGCCTAGAGGGGGGGCCCTCCTACGAGCAGTACTTC. Filled out from reference TRBV28 and TRBJ2-7, the complete variable domain reads DVKVTQSSRYLVKRTGEKVFLECVQDMDHENMFWYRQDPGLGLRLIYFSYDVKMKEKGDIPEGYSVSREKKERFSLILESASTNQTSMYLCASSLEGGPSYEQYFGPGTRLTVT.